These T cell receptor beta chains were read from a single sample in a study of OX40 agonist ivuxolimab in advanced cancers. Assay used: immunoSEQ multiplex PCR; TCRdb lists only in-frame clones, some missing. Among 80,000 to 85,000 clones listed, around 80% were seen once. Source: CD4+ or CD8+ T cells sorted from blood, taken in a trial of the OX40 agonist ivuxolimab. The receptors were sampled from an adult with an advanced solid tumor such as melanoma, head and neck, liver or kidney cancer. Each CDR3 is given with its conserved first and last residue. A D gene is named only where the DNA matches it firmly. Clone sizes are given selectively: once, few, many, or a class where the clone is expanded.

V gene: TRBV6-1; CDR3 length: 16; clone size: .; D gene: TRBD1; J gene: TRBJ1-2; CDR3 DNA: TGTGCCAGCAGTGAAAGTATCGGGACAGGGGGTCGTGGCTACACCTTC; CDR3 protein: CASSESIGTGGRGYTF
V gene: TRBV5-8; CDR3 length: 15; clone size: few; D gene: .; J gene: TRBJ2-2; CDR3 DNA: TGTGCCAGCAGCTTCCCCCTGGACCGGCCCGGGGAGCTGTTTTTT; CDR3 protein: CASSFPLDRPGELFF
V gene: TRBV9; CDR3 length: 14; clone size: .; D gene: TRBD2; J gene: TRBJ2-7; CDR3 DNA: TGTGCCAGCAGCGCCAGGACTAGCGGGATCGAGCAGTACTTC; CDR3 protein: CASSARTSGIEQYF
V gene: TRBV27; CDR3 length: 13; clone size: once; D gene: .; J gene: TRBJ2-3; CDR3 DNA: TGTGCCACCCAGGGGTGGGTCACAGATACGCAGTATTTT; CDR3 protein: CATQGWVTDTQYF
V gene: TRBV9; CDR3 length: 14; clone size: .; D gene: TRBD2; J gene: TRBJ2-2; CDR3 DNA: TGTGCCAGCAGCGTAGGACTAGCCGACGGGGAGCTGTTTTTT; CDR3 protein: CASSVGLADGELFF
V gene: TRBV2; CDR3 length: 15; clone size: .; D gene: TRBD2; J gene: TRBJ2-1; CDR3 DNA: TGTGCCAGCAGGGCCACTAGCGGAGCATACAATGAGCAGTTCTTC; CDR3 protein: CASRATSGAYNEQFF
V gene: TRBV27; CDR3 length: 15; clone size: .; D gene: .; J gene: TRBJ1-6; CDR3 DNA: TGTGCCAGCAGACCCCCTCGGGGAAATAATTCACCCCTCCACTTT; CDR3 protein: CASRPPRGNNSPLHF
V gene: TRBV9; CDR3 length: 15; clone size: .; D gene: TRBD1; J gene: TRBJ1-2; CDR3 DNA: TGTGCCAGCAGCACCCTGGACAGGGGAAACTATGGCTACACCTTC; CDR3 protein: CASSTLDRGNYGYTF
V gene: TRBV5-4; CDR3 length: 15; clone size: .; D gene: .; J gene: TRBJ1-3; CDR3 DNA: TGTGCCAGCAGCCCTACGTTCGACTCTGGAAACACCATATATTTT; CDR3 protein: CASSPTFDSGNTIYF
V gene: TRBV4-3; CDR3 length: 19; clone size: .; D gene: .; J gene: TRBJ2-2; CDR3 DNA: TGCGCCAGCAGCCAAGATACTTTTGGGCGCCTGGAGGTACCCGGGGAGCTGTTTTTT; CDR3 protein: CASSQDTFGRLEVPGELFF
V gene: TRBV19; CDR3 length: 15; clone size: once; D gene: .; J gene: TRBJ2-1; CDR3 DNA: TGTGCCAGTAGTATGGACGGCGGCTCCTACAATGAGCAGTTCTTC; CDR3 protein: CASSMDGGSYNEQFF
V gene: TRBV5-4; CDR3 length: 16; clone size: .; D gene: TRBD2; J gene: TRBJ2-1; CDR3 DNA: TGTGCCAGCAGCTTGGGCGGGAGGGCCCCGAACAATGAGCAGTTCTTC; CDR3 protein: CASSLGGRAPNNEQFF
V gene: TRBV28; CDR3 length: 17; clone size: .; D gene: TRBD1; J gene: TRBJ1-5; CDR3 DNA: TGTGCCAGCAGTTTAAAGGTAGGGGGCTCTAGACGTCAGCCCCAGCATTTT; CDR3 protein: CASSLKVGGSRRQPQHF
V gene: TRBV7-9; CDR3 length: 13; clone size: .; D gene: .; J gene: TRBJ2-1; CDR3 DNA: TGTGCCAGCAGCGCGACTGGCTCCCATGAGCAGTTCTTC; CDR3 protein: CASSATGSHEQFF
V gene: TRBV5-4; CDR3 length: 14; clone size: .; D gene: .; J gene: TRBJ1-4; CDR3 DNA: TGTGCCAGCAGCTTGGACACGGCAAATGAAAAACTGTTTTTT; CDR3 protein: CASSLDTANEKLFF
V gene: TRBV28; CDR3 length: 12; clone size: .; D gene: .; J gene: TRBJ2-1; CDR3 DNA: TGTGCCAGCATGATGGGGTACAATGAGCAGTTCTTC; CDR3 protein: CASMMGYNEQFF
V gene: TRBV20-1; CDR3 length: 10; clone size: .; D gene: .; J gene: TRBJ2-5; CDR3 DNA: TGCAGTGCTAGGAGGAAGACCCAGTACTTC; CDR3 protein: CSARRKTQYF
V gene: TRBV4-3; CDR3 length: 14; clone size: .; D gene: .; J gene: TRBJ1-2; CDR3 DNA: TGCGCCAGCAGCCAAGAGACAGCTCCGTCCGGCTACACCTTC; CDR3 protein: CASSQETAPSGYTF
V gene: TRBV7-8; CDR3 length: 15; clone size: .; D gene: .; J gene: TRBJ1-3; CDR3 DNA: TGTGCCAGCAGCTTAGTGGCAGGGACCGGAAACACCATATATTTT; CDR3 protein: CASSLVAGTGNTIYF
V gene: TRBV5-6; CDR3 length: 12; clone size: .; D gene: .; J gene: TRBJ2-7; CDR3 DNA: TGTGCCAGCAGCTTGACCTACAGGGAGCAGTACTTC; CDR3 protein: CASSLTYREQYF
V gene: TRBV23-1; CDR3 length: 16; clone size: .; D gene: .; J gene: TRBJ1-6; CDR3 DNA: TGCGCCAGCAGTCACTCCACGGCGGCGGACGGGTCACCCCTCCACTTT; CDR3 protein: CASSHSTAADGSPLHF
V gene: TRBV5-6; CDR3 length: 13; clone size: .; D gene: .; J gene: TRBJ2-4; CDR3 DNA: TGTGCCAGCAGCCCCTCCATGCGAAACATTCAGTACTTC; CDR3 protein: CASSPSMRNIQYF
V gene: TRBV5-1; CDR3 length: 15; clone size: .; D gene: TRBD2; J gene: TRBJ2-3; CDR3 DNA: TGCGCCAGCAGCTCCCCTAGCGGGGGGGGGTCTACGCAGTATTTT; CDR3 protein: CASSSPSGGGSTQYF
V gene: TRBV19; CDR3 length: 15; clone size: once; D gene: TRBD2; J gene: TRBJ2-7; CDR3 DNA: TGTGCCAGTAGGACTGGGACTAGCGGAGCCTACGAGCAGTACTTC; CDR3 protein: CASRTGTSGAYEQYF
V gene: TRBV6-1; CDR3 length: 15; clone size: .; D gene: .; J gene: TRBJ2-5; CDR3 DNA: TGTGCCAGCACCCGGACAGGAGGGTACCAAGAGACCCAGTACTTC; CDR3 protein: CASTRTGGYQETQYF
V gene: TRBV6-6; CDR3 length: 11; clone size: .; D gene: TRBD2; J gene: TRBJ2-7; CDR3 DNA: TGTGCCAGCAGTGCACTAGCGGATTCGTACTTC; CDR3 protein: CASSALADSYF
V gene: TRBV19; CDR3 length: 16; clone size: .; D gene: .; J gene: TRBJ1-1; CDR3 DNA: TGTGCCAGTAGTCGCAGGACAAGGGGGATGAACACTGAAGCTTTCTTT; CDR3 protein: CASSRRTRGMNTEAFF
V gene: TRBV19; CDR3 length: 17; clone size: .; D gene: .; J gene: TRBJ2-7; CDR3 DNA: TGTGCCAGTAGTATAGATTTGCCGGGAAACGTTGGCTACGAGCAGTACTTC; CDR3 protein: CASSIDLPGNVGYEQYF
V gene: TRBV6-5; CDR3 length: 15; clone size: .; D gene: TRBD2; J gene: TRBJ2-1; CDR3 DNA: TGTGCCAGCAGGCATAGCGGGCCCGCTTACAATGAGCAGTTCTTC; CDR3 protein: CASRHSGPAYNEQFF
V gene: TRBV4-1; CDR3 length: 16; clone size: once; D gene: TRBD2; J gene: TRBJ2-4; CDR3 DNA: TGCGCCAGCAGCCCCCTAGCGGCCCTAGCCAAAAACATTCAGTACTTC; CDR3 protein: CASSPLAALAKNIQYF
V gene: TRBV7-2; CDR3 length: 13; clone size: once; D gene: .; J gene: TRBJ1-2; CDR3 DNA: TGTGCCAGCAGCTCGCCCGGGGGCTATGGCTACACCTTC; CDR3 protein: CASSSPGGYGYTF
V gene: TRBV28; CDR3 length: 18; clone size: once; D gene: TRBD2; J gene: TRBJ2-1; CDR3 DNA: TGTGCCAGCAGTTTACCCATAGCGGGGGGGCCCACCTACAATGAGCAGTTCTTC; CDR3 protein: CASSLPIAGGPTYNEQFF
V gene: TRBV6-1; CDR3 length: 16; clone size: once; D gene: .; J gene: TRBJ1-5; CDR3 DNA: TGTGCCAGCAGTGAATTTATCGAAGGCCTGGGGGGGTCCCAGCATTTT; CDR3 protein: CASSEFIEGLGGSQHF
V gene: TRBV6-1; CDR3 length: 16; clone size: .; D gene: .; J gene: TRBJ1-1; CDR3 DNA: TGTGCCAGCAGTGAACCACTCAGGATGACGAACACTGAAGCTTTCTTT; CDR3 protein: CASSEPLRMTNTEAFF
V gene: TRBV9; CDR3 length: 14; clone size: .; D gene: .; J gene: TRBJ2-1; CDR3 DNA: TGTGCCAGCACCACAAGCGGCTCCTACAATGAGCAGTTCTTC; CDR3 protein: CASTTSGSYNEQFF
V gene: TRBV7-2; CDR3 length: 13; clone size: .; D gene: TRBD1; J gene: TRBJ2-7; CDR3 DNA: TGTGCCAGCAGCTTTTGGGACAGCTACGAGCAGTACTTC; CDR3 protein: CASSFWDSYEQYF
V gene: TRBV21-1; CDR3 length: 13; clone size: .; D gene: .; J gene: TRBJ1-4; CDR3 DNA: TGTGCCAGCACCCTGGACGGAAGCGAAAAACTGTTTTTT; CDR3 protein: CASTLDGSEKLFF
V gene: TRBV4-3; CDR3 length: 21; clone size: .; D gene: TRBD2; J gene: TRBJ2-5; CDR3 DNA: TGCGCCAGCAGCCAAGAAAGCAGAGGGACTAGCGGGAGAGACCCGGGAGAGACCCAGTACTTC; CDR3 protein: CASSQESRGTSGRDPGETQYF
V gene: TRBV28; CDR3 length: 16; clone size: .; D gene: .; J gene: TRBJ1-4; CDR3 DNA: TGTGCCAGCAGTTTACCGCCCGGGGGTTCGTTTGAAAAACTGTTTTTT; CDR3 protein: CASSLPPGGSFEKLFF